The rows below give T cell receptor beta chains drawn from one sample of a study of Graves' ophthalmopathy and Graves' hyperthyroidism. Using its own MiXCR run on the multiplex PCR reads, TCRdb lists one record per CDR3 protein. The data show about 220,000 distinct CDR3 sequences, about 22% seen once. The sequenced material came from peripheral blood. These receptor sequences come from a woman between 50 and 59 years old with Graves' ophthalmopathy. The CDR3 runs from the conserved cysteine through the conserved F or W. D genes are given only for firm matches. A clone size is listed for some rows: how often the clone was seen (once, few, many), or a class if it is expanded.

j_call,cdr3_length,clone_size,v_call,d_call,cdr3_nt,cdr3_aa
TRBJ2-6,13,many,TRBV6-2/TRBV6-3,-,TGTGCCAGCAGATCCTCTGGGGCCAACGTCCTGACTTTC,CASRSSGANVLTF
TRBJ2-7,14,many,TRBV30,-,TGTGCCTGGAGAAACCGACGGCCCCCCTACGAGCAGTACTTC,CAWRNRRPPYEQYF
TRBJ1-1,15,many,TRBV4-1,-,TGCGCCAGCAGCCAGACTCCGACAGGGAACACTGAAGCTTTCTTT,CASSQTPTGNTEAFF
TRBJ2-7,16,many,TRBV15,-,TGTGCCACCAGCAGAGCGTTAGGGGGAGGGGGCTACGAGCAGTACTTC,CATSRALGGGGYEQYF
TRBJ1-2,15,-,TRBV7-9,-,TGTGCCAGCAGCTCCACCAAGGACTCTAACTATGGCTACACCTTC,CASSSTKDSNYGYTF
TRBJ1-2,14,-,TRBV28,TRBD1,TGTGCCAGCAGTCCCTACAGGGGTAGCTATGGCTACACCTTC,CASSPYRGSYGYTF
TRBJ2-7,15,many,TRBV6-2/TRBV6-3,TRBD2,TGTGCCAGCAGTTACAGCCTAGCGGGGACCTACGAGCAGTACTTC,CASSYSLAGTYEQYF
TRBJ1-1,13,many,TRBV29-1,-,TGCAGCGTTGGTCAAGGCAGGGGAACTGAAGCTTTCTTT,CSVGQGRGTEAFF
TRBJ1-1,15,-,TRBV20-1,-,TGCAGTGCTAGTTATGACAGTCGAGTGAACACTGAAGCTTTCTTT,CSASYDSRVNTEAFF
TRBJ2-7,14,many,TRBV5-1,TRBD1,TGCGCCAGCAGCGCTCCGGGACAGCCTCTTCGTCGGGCCTTC,CASSAPGQPLRRAF